This T cell receptor (beta chain) originates from a study of blood T cells in healthy people across ages. This CDR3 contains 15 residues. Looked up from germline, CDR1 is MNHEY and CDR2 is SMNVEV (reference sequence). Trimming shortened V by 2 bases and J by 5 bases, and 15 bases separated the two germline ends. Overall study findings and caveats: The study could not conclusively compare naive and antigen-experienced cells, given its unsorted PBMCs. Diversity estimates drawn from one million T cells were deemed underestimates. Naive CD4+ cell counts and diversity both ran higher in long-lived than in aged donors.

Then a second PCR, running about 6 to 12 cycles, was carried out with a sample-barcoded 5' primer and a J-beta primer mix. TCRdb re-called the 5' RACE reads through MiXCR, storing one row per CDR3 protein. In the table there are approximately 2,000,000 distinct CDR3 sequences, about two fifths of which are singletons. In regard to this clonotype: Its antigen is undetermined.

A minimum of 7 million PBMCs was isolated per sample. The V call is TRBV27, the J call TRBJ2-5; D is unresolved. The clonotype comes from a human donor in good health. Source material: blood. CDR3 sequence (DNA): TGTGCCAGCAGTTTAAGACCGGGTCTGATGGAGACCCAGTACTTC. Translating gives CASSLRPGLMETQYF.